This note documents a single T cell receptor (beta chain) sequence. During active infection, Seattle patients enrolled and were then monitored through disease. The entry originates in a study of blood T cell repertoires in COVID-19. Study-wide context: The study drew acute and convalescent COVID-19 samples from the United States, Italy and Spain. The analysed material was cDNA or gDNA that came from T cells, B-cell-depleted T cells, or PBMCs.

Under the authors' procedure: Amplification of reference gene primers provided the estimated nucleated cell counts. Clones were read by immunoSEQ multiplex PCR, and TCRdb kept only the in-frame ones, dropping some. V and J calls plus clone size are reproduced from that table; the DNA served to infer D and trimming. The sample holds roughly 160,000 clones, around 87% seen once. The CDR3 consists of 17 residues. Germline V lookup: CDR1 LNHNV, CDR2 YYDKDF (reference sequence). J gave up 6 bases and V 0 bases, and 7 bases lay outside the gene matches. Source material: peripheral blood. The clonotype comes from a man aged 55 to 70 with COVID-19, enrolled during active disease. V usage is TRBV15 and J usage is TRBJ1-5; 11 positions agree with TRBD1. This CDR3 is CATSREFGTGGPQPQHF. The CDR3 coding sequence is TGTGCCACCAGCAGAGAATTCGGGACAGGGGGACCTCAGCCCCAGCATTTT.